The rows below give T cell receptor beta chains drawn from one sample of a study of Graves' ophthalmopathy and Graves' hyperthyroidism. MiXCR, applied by TCRdb to the multiplex PCR reads, yields one record per CDR3 protein. The sample gives under 800,000 distinct CDR3 sequences, 22% of which show up once; approximately 6.9% is in the top ten. Sequenced input: peripheral blood. These receptors all come from a young woman with stable Graves' hyperthyroidism. Some clones in this sample may be carry-over from other donors' samples. Each CDR3 is given with its conserved first and last residue. A D gene is named only where the DNA matches it firmly. Size values are once, few and many counts, or a class for expanded clones, and some rows have none.

V: TRBV11-2
D: TRBD2
size: -
J: TRBJ2-7
CDR3: CASRQTGTSGGGEQYF
DNA: TGTGCCAGCAGGCAGACCGGGACTAGCGGTGGGGGCGAGCAGTACTTC

V: TRBV5-1
D: -
size: many
J: TRBJ1-2
CDR3: CASSPPAADYGYTF
DNA: TGCGCCAGCAGCCCCCCGGCAGCGGATTATGGCTACACCTTC

V: TRBV19
D: -
size: many
J: TRBJ1-5
CDR3: CASNPGRISNQPQHF
DNA: TGTGCCAGTAACCCAGGACGGATTAGCAATCAGCCCCAGCATTTT

V: TRBV18
D: -
size: -
J: TRBJ2-7
CDR3: CASSPPGKSYEQYF
DNA: TGTGCCAGCTCACCGCCGGGCAAATCCTACGAGCAGTACTTC

V: TRBV20-1
D: -
size: -
J: TRBJ1-6
CDR3: CSARTFAGFSNSPLHF
DNA: TGCAGTGCTAGAACTTTCGCAGGGTTTTCTAATTCACCCCTCCACTTT

V: TRBV30
D: -
size: -
J: TRBJ2-7
CDR3: CAWAAYSEQYF
DNA: TGTGCCTGGGCCGCTTACAGTGAGCAGTACTTC

V: TRBV6-2/TRBV6-3
D: -
size: -
J: TRBJ1-1
CDR3: CASSKGPEAFF
DNA: TGTGCCAGCAGCAAAGGGCCTGAAGCTTTCTTT

V: TRBV7-3
D: TRBD1
size: -
J: TRBJ1-1
CDR3: CASSLGTGRGTEAFF
DNA: TGTGCCAGCAGCCTGGGGACAGGGAGGGGCACTGAAGCTTTCTTT

V: TRBV20-1
D: TRBD2
size: many
J: TRBJ2-7
CDR3: CSARGLAGGPGSSYEQYF
DNA: TGCAGTGCTAGAGGGCTAGCGGGGGGGCCGGGTAGCTCCTACGAGCAGTACTTC

V: TRBV15
D: TRBD2
size: -
J: TRBJ2-5
CDR3: CATELGLGLRTQYF
DNA: TGTGCCACCGAGCTGGGACTAGGGTTGAGGACCCAGTACTTC

V: TRBV12-3/TRBV12-4
D: -
size: -
J: TRBJ1-2
CDR3: CASSYRSYGYTF
DNA: TGTGCCAGCAGTTATAGATCCTATGGCTACACCTTC